The clone carrying this TCR beta chain was seen a handful of times. Its target is unknown. This record belongs to a study of Graves' ophthalmopathy and Graves' hyperthyroidism. Amplification of TCR beta CDR3 regions used RNA transcripts. Scientists carried out first-round RT-PCR using HTBI primers and then a second-round multiplex PCR. Each CDR3 protein is one row after TCRdb ran MiXCR on the multiplex PCR reads. The table includes some 520,000 distinct CDR3 sequences, roughly an eighth detected once. Moderate-to-severe activity, CAS ≥3, NOSPECS ≥4 and duration under 3 months were recorded for donors with ophthalmopathy. PBMCs had their origin in fresh peripheral blood (about 10 ml). General study findings and limits: Blood samples also showed most expanded thyroid clonotypes exceeding 0.001 frequency.

This clonotype was obtained from a woman aged 30 to 39 with Graves' ophthalmopathy. The sample taken for sequencing was blood.

The CDR3: CSARAGRDETQYF. The CDR3, as DNA: TGCAGCGCCCGAGCCGGCCGGGACGAGACCCAGTACTTC. The V and J genes are TRBV29-1 and TRBJ2-5; D may be TRBD1 or TRBD2 (5 bases each). The V end lost 7 bases, the J end lost 5 bases, and 17 bases lay between the germline ends. Germline CDR1 and CDR2: SQVTM and ANQGSEA. The CDR3 is 13 amino acids.